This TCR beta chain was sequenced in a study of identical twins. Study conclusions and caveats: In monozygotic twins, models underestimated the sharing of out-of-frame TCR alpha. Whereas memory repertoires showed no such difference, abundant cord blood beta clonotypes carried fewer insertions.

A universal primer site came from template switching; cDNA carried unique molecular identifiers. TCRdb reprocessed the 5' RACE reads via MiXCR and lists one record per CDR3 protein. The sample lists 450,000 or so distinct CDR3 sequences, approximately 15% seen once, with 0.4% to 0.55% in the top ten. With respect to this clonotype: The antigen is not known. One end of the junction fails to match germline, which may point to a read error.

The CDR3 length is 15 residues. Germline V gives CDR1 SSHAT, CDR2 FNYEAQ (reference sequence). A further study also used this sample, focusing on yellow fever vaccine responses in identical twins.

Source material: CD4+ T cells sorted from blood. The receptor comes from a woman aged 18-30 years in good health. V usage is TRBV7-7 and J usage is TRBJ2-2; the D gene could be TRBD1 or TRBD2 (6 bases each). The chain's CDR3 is CASSSDRGPNGELFF. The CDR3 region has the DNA TGTGCTAGCAGCTCGGATCGGGGGCCTAACGGGGAGCTGTTTTTT.